These T cell receptor beta chains were read from a single sample in a study of blood T cells in healthy people across ages. TCRdb reanalysed the 5' RACE reads using MiXCR and keeps one entry per CDR3 protein. The sample carries about 800,000 distinct CDR3 sequences, 20% to 25% recorded once. This sample was shared with a second study, whose subject was T cells of mothers and their children.

Input material: blood. These receptors all stem from a boy aged 5-17 years in good health. CDR3s leave out the opening cysteine and the closing phenylalanine or tryptophan.

J,V,CDR3
TRBJ2-3,TRBV29-1,SVVGTSGSADTQY
TRBJ1-3,TRBV2,ASSPEGTGNTIY
TRBJ1-6,TRBV7-9,ASSPYEGPLH
TRBJ1-3,TRBV7-2,ASSLATGSGNTIY
TRBJ2-5,TRBV7-6,ASSLTLAWETQY
TRBJ2-5,TRBV12-3/TRBV12-4,ATSSRASREETQY
TRBJ2-3,TRBV7-3,ASSFRRAGGDTQY
TRBJ1-4,TRBV28,ASRRGLQNEKLF
TRBJ1-2,TRBV5-1,ASGPGQPGGGYT
TRBJ1-2,TRBV12-3/TRBV12-4,ASSSPDRGRYGYT
TRBJ1-2,TRBV10-3,AISDYEDGYT
TRBJ2-3,TRBV15,ATSIDRTRSGDTQY
TRBJ1-3,TRBV3-1,ASSPRGRNTIY
TRBJ1-6,TRBV20-1,SAVVQVNSPLH
TRBJ2-1,TRBV20-1,SAKGDMRDTNSYNEQF
TRBJ2-2,TRBV29-1,SVEGLADSNTGELF
TRBJ1-4,TRBV6-6,ASVRATNEKLF
TRBJ2-4,TRBV2,ASTILAGGSQGIQY
TRBJ1-4,TRBV7-2,ASSLDRNEKLF
TRBJ2-3,TRBV4-2,ASSQVAGDTDTQY
TRBJ2-7,TRBV6-5,ASGWTSSYEQY
TRBJ2-7,TRBV5-5,ASSPWTGAYEQY
TRBJ2-2,TRBV2,ASSAPGLAATGELF
TRBJ2-2,TRBV7-3,ASSLTLATGELF
TRBJ1-5,TRBV2,ASSEGSSNQPQH
TRBJ2-3,TRBV29-1,SVDRWDTQY
TRBJ1-3,TRBV5-5,ASGDRGR
TRBJ1-6,TRBV7-3,ASSTTGNSSPLH
TRBJ1-5,TRBV7-2,ASSLVSAGNQPQH
TRBJ2-3,TRBV20-1,SARETSGSGGIDTQY
TRBJ2-5,TRBV12-3/TRBV12-4,ASSPGIAVYQETQY
TRBJ1-2,TRBV14,ASSEQGVFSYGYT
TRBJ1-2,TRBV7-2,ASNPQQGLGYGYT
TRBJ2-5,TRBV4-3,ASSQRTGLGEQY
TRBJ2-1,TRBV27,ASRSSALYNEQF
TRBJ2-5,TRBV7-9,ASSPQVETQY
TRBJ2-1,TRBV20-1,SGSSGSYEQF
TRBJ1-1,TRBV12-3/TRBV12-4,ASSFFPGSEAF
TRBJ2-1,TRBV10-3,AISESVTSGGINNEQF
TRBJ2-7,TRBV6-6,ASSYLSRGLGYEQY
TRBJ2-7,TRBV4-1,ASSQRPAGRSYEQY
TRBJ1-5,TRBV7-2,ASSAEVINQPQH
TRBJ2-2,TRBV4-1,ASSQHIDYAGELF
TRBJ2-7,TRBV5-1,ASSLAGREAYEQY
TRBJ2-2,TRBV19,ASSTGQVLTGELF
TRBJ2-1,TRBV28,ASSRGGGYNEQF
TRBJ2-5,TRBV7-8,ASSGPGLGQETQY
TRBJ2-2,TRBV3-1,ASSQAVPGTGLIAGELF